The following is a T cell receptor (beta chain) sequence with its context. The data were taken from a study of shared clonotypes between healthy human individuals. Repertoires were generated with immunoSEQ multiplex PCR, while TCRdb's copy carries only in-frame clones and drops some. The table includes about 1.1 million clones, about 80% detected once. The CDR3 length is 18 residues. V lost 2 bases, J lost 4 bases, and 12 bases stayed unmatched. CDR1 is SGHDT, CDR2 YYEEEE, per germline. This TCR was recovered from a man in his late teens or twenties in good health. Some clones in this sample may be carry-over from other donors' samples. V gene TRBV5-6 combines with J gene TRBJ2-3; 11 nucleotides agree with TRBD2. The sample was memory CD4+ T cells from PBMCs. Subset described: CD45RA-negative fraction. The CDR3 bases are TGTGCCAGCAGCTTTGTAGCGGGAGGGCCTCTGGCCCCAGATACGCAGTATTTT. Translating gives CASSFVAGGPLAPDTQYF.